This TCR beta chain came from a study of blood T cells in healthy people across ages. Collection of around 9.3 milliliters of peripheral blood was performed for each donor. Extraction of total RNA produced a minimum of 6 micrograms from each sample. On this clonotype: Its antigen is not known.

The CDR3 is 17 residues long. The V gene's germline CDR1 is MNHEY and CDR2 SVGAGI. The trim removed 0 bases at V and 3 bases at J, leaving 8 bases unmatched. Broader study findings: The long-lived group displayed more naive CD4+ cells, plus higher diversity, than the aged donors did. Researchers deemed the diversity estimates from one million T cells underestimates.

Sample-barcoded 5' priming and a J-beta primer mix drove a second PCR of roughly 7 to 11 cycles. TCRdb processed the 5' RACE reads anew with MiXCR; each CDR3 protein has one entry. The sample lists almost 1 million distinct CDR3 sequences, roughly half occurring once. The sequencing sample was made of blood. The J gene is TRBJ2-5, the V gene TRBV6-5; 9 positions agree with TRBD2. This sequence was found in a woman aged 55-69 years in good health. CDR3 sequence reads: CASSYSGLAGVKETQYF. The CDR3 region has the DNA TGTGCCAGCAGTTACTCGGGCTTAGCGGGAGTTAAAGAGACCCAGTACTTC.